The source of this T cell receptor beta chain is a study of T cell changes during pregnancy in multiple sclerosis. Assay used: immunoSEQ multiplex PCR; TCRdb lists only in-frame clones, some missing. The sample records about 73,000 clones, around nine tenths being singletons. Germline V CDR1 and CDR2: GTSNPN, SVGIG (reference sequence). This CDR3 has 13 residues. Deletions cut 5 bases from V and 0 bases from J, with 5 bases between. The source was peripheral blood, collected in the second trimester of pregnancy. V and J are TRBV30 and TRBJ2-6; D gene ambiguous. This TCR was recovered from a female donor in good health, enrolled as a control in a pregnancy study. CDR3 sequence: CAWSFSGANVLTF. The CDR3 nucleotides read TGTGCCTGGTCTTTCTCTGGGGCCAACGTCCTGACTTTC.